The T cell receptor beta chain under discussion was sequenced for a study of blood T cell repertoires in COVID-19. Looked up from germline, CDR1 is SGHDT and CDR2 is YYEEEE. The CDR3 loop spans 15 amino acids. V lost 2 bases to trimming and J lost 0 bases; unmatched junction nucleotides: 5. The data were produced by immunoSEQ multiplex PCR, yet TCRdb's version contains in-frame clones alone and is incomplete. The sample lists over 150,000 clones; approximately 88% were seen once. The sequenced sample consisted of peripheral blood. The receptor was isolated from a woman aged 40 to 55 with COVID-19, enrolled during active disease. The rearrangement uses TRBV5-6 and TRBJ2-7; 7 positions match TRBD1. CDR3 in amino acids: CASSFLRDSSYEQYF. CDR3 coding DNA: TGTGCCAGCAGCTTCCTCCGGGACAGCTCCTACGAGCAGTACTTC.